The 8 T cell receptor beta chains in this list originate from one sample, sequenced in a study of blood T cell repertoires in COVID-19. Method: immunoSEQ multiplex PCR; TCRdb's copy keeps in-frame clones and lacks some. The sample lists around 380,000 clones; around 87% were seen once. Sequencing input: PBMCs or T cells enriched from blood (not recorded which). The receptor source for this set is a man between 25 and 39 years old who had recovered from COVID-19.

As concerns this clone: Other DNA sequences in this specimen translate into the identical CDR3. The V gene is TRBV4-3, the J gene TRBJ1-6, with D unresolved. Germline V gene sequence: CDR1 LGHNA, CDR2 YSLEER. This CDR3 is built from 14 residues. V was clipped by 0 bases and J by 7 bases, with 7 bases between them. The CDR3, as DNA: TGCGCCAGCAGCCAAGACGGGAGGAATTCACCCCTCCACTTT. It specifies CASSQDGRNSPLHF.

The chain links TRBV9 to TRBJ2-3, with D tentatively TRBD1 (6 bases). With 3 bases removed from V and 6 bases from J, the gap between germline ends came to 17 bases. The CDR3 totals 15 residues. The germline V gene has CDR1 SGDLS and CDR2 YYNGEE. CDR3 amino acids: CASSATGPTWDTQYF. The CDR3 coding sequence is TGTGCCAGCAGCGCGACAGGACCGACATGGGATACGCAGTATTTT. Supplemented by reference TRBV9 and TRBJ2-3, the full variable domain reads DSGVTQTPKHLITATGQRVTLRCSPRSGDLSVYWYQQSLDQGLQFLIQYYNGEERAKGNILERFSAQQFPDLHSELNLSSLELGDSALYFCASSATGPTWDTQYFGPGTRLTVL.

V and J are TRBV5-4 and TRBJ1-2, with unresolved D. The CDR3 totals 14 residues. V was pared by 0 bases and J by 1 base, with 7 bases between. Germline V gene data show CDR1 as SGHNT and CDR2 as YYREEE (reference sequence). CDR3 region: CASSLAERNYGYTF. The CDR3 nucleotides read TGTGCCAGCAGCTTGGCCGAGCGTAACTATGGCTACACCTTC. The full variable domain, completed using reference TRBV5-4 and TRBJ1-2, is ETGVTQSPTHLIKTRGQQVTLRCSSQSGHNTVSWYQQALGQGPQFIFQYYREEENGRGNFPPRFSGLQFPNYSSELNVNALELDDSALYLCASSLAERNYGYTFGSGTRLTVV.

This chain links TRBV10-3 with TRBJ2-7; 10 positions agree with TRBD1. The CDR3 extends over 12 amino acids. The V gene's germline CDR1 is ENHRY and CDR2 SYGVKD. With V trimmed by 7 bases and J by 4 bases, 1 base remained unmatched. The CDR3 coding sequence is TGTGCCATCACGGGACAGGGGTACGAGCAGTACTTC. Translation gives CAITGQGYEQYF.

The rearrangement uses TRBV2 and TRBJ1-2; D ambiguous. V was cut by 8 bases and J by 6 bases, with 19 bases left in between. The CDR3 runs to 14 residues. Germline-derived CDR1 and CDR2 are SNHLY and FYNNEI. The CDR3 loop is CASPSGVRGDGYTF. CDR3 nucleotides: TGTGCCAGCCCCTCCGGGGTCCGGGGTGATGGCTACACCTTC.

CDR3 nucleotides: TGCGCCAGCAGCCAAGATCGGCAGGATAGCTCCTATAATTCACCCCTCCACTTT. This sequence encodes CASSQDRQDSSYNSPLHF. The genes are TRBV4-3 and TRBJ1-6; D is ambiguous. V was shortened by 0 bases and J by 0 bases, with 12 bases between the two germline ends. The germline V gene has CDR1 LGHNA and CDR2 YSLEER. This CDR3 contains 18 residues.

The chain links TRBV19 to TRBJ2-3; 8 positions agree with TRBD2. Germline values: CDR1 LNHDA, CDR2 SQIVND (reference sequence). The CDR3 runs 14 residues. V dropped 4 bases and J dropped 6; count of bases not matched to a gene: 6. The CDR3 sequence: CASSTGGGPDTQYF. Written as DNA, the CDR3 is TGTGCCAGTAGTACTGGCGGGGGGCCCGATACGCAGTATTTT.

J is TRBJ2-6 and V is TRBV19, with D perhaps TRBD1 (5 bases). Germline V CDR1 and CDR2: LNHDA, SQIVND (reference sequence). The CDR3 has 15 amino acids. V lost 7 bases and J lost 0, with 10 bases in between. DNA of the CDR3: TGTGCCAGTACCACGACAGTCTCTGGGGCCAACGTCCTGACTTTC. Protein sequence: CASTTTVSGANVLTF.